A single sample gave rise to the 22 T cell receptor beta chains below, sequenced in a study of blood T cell repertoires in COVID-19 (dated by TCRdb to 2019 to 2021). The method behind the library was the immunoSEQ multiplex PCR assay. The table comes from immuneACCESS by way of TCRdb, which keeps in-frame sequences with V and J called. Part of the clones is missing from these tables; in studies checked, under half for an unresolved V gene and the rest for unknown reasons. Recorded for this sample are a few hundred thousand clones; roughly 82% of them occurred a single time. Less than 15% of the sample comes from the top ten. The sequenced sample consisted of peripheral blood. Receptors originate from a human donor in a cohort sampled during active COVID-19.

The chain joins TRBV5-1 to TRBJ2-7; 13 nucleotides line up with TRBD2. Looked up from germline, CDR1 is SGHRS and CDR2 is YFSETQ. V trimming: 0 bases; J trimming: 6 bases; junction bases outside the gene matches: 6. The CDR3 totals 16 residues. The CDR3 here is CASSLGGLAGVAEQYF. In DNA, the CDR3 is TGCGCCAGCAGCTTGGGTGGACTAGCGGGAGTCGCCGAGCAGTACTTC.

This chain connects TRBV29-1 to TRBJ1-1; D perhaps matches TRBD1 (5 bases). The germline gives CDR1 SQVTM, CDR2 ANQGSEA. The CDR3 is 13 amino acids. Between the trimmed V and J ends, which lost 4 bases and 3 bases, there was a span of 12 bases. The DNA for the CDR3 is TGCAGCGTTGGACTGGGAGGGGACACTGAAGCTTTCTTT. Encoded protein: CSVGLGGDTEAFF.

The rearrangement uses TRBV5-1 and TRBJ2-7; TRBD1 aligns across 7 bases. From germline, CDR1 is SGHRS and CDR2 YFSETQ. CDR3 size: 14 residues. The J segment lost 2 bases and the V segment lost 0 bases, leaving 2 bases of the junction unmatched. The CDR3, as DNA: TGCGCCAGCAGCTTGGAGGGGACAGCCTACGAGCAGTACTTC. Translating gives CASSLEGTAYEQYF.

This clone has just a few counts. The chain has TRBV10-3 and TRBJ2-7; 11 bases are shared with TRBD2. The CDR3 has 16 residues. V was pared by 3 bases and J by 4 bases, with 8 bases of the junction left unmatched. The V gene's germline CDR1 is ENHRY and CDR2 SYGVKD. CDR3 in DNA: TGTGCCATCAGTGATTCGGGACTAGCGGATGGGTACGAGCAGTACTTC. It specifies CAISDSGLADGYEQYF.

The chain couples TRBV30 to TRBJ2-1, with 7 bases fitting TRBD2. The CDR3 covers 12 residues. Looked up from germline, CDR1 is GTSNPN and CDR2 is SVGIG (reference sequence). With V trimmed by 0 bases and J by 9 bases, 2 bases remained unmatched. The CDR3, as DNA: TGTGCCTGGAGTGTAAGCGGGATTGAGCAGTTCTTC. Its translation is CAWSVSGIEQFF. Looking up the rest from reference TRBV30 and TRBJ2-1 gives the full variable domain: SQTIHQWPATLVQPVGSPLSLECTVEGTSNPNLYWYRQAAGRGLQLLFYSVGIGQISSEVPQNLSASRPQDRQFILSSKKLLLSDSGFYLCAWSVSGIEQFFGPGTRLTVL.

The chain recombines TRBV19 with TRBJ1-5; D might be TRBD1 (6 bases). Germline values: CDR1 LNHDA, CDR2 SQIVND (reference sequence). Trimming took 4 bases from V and 0 from J, leaving 13 bases between them. The CDR3 contains 16 residues. Here the CDR3 DNA reads TGTGCCAGTAGTAATAGGGGGTTTAATAGCAATCAGCCCCAGCATTTT. Its translation: CASSNRGFNSNQPQHF.

The V and J genes are TRBV11-2 and TRBJ1-6; D remains unclear. Germline V gene lookup returns CDR1 SGHAT and CDR2 FQNNGV. This CDR3 is built from 15 residues. V was cut by 4 bases and J by 0 bases, with 7 bases left in between. The CDR3 DNA reads as TGTGCCAGCAGCTCCCCCAACTCCTATAATTCACCCCTCCACTTT. It is translated as CASSSPNSYNSPLHF. Based on the CDR3 plus reference TRBV11-2 and TRBJ1-6, the full variable domain is EAGVAQSPRYKIIEKRQSVAFWCNPISGHATLYWYQQILGQGPKLLIQFQNNGVVDDSQLPKDRFSAERLKGVDSTLKIQPAKLEDSAVYLCASSSPNSYNSPLHFGNGTRLTVT.

This chain's CDR3 is CASSISTGMNTEAFF. In DNA form, the CDR3 reads TGTGCCAGCTCAATTTCGACAGGGATGAACACTGAAGCTTTCTTT. The V and J genes are TRBV18 and TRBJ1-1; 7 bases fit TRBD1. In germline, CDR1 is KGHSH, CDR2 LQKENI. After removal of 5 bases from V and 0 bases from J, the junction contained 6 bases not matched to a gene. The CDR3 has 15 residues. Based on the CDR3 plus reference TRBV18 and TRBJ1-1, the full variable domain is NAGVMQNPRHLVRRRGQEARLRCSPMKGHSHVYWYRQLPEEGLKFMVYLQKENIIDESGMPKERFSAEFPKEGPSILRIQQVVRGDSAAYFCASSISTGMNTEAFFGQGTRLTVV.

This clone was detected only a few times. The chain uses TRBV7-2 and TRBJ1-2; no firm D call. Trimming left V 7 bases short and J 0 bases short, with 9 bases between. CDR3 length: 13 residues. Looked up from germline, CDR1 is SGHTA and CDR2 is FQGNSA. The CDR3 loop reads CASKLQANYGYTF. The CDR3 nucleotides are TGTGCCAGCAAGCTGCAGGCTAACTATGGCTACACCTTC.

The chain recombines TRBV4-1 with TRBJ1-4; TRBD1 might be the D (6 bases). CDR3 length: 16 amino acids. The germline V and J ends were trimmed by 4 bases and 8 bases, with 20 bases remaining between them. Per the germline V gene, CDR1 is MGHRA and CDR2 is YSYEKL. The DNA for the CDR3 is TGCGCCAGCAGCCTCAATTTCGGGACAACGAACGAAAAACTGTTTTTT. This encodes CASSLNFGTTNEKLFF.

The chain carries TRBV7-2 and TRBJ2-1; 8 nucleotides align to TRBD2. CDR1 and CDR2 (germline): SGHTA, FQGNSA. This CDR3 is 18 amino acids long. The J segment lost 0 bases and the V segment lost 0 bases, leaving 7 bases of the junction unmatched. The CDR3 protein is CASSLAGGRPSSYNEQFF. The DNA for the CDR3 is TGTGCCAGCAGCTTAGCGGGCGGGAGGCCTAGCTCCTACAATGAGCAGTTCTTC. Together with reference TRBV7-2 and TRBJ2-1, the CDR3 gives the full variable domain: GAGVSQSPSNKVTEKGKDVELRCDPISGHTALYWYRQSLGQGLEFLIYFQGNSAPDKSGLPSDRFSAERTGGSVSTLTIQRTQQEDSAVYLCASSLAGGRPSSYNEQFFGPGTRLTVL.

The table lists this clone with a few counts. The genes are TRBV19 and TRBJ2-7; perhaps TRBD1 as D (5 bases). This CDR3 has 11 residues. V lost 5 bases, J lost 3 bases, and 5 bases lay in between. In germline, CDR1 is LNHDA, CDR2 SQIVND (reference sequence). The CDR3 region is CASSGHYEQYF. CDR3 DNA: TGTGCCAGTAGTGGACACTACGAGCAGTACTTC. Combining the CDR3 with reference TRBV19 and TRBJ2-7 gives the whole variable domain DGGITQSPKYLFRKEGQNVTLSCEQNLNHDAMYWYRQDPGQGLRLIYYSQIVNDFQKGDIAEGYSVSREKKESFPLTVTSAQKNPTAFYLCASSGHYEQYFGPGTRLTVT.

The chain is built from TRBV27 and TRBJ2-1; 9 bases match TRBD1. Germline CDR1 reads MNHEY; CDR2 reads SMNVEV (reference sequence). The ends lost 2 bases at V and 9 bases at J; junction bases unmatched: 5. The CDR3 consists of 14 residues. CDR3 loop: CASSLGTGRGEQFF. The DNA for the CDR3 is TGTGCCAGCAGTTTAGGGACAGGGAGGGGTGAGCAGTTCTTC.

The chain's CDR3 is CASSSTILGTSTDTQYF. CDR3 bases: TGTGCCAGCAGTTCGACAATACTGGGCACTAGCACAGATACGCAGTATTTT. V gene TRBV28 combines with J gene TRBJ2-3; D remains ambiguous. The germline CDR1 and CDR2 sequences are MDHEN and SYDVKM. The CDR3 runs 17 residues. V shed 4 bases and J shed 0 bases, with 17 bases lying between them. Full variable domain (outside the CDR3, taken from reference TRBV28 and TRBJ2-3): DVKVTQSSRYLVKRTGEKVFLECVQDMDHENMFWYRQDPGLGLRLIYFSYDVKMKEKGDIPEGYSVSREKKERFSLILESASTNQTSMYLCASSSTILGTSTDTQYFGPGTRLTVL.

V and J are TRBV7-2 and TRBJ1-6, with 8 bases matching TRBD1. The CDR3 spans 15 residues. Germline lookup yields CDR1 SGHTA and CDR2 FQGNSA. V shed 5 bases and J 8 bases; nucleotides not matched to a gene: 8. The CDR3 DNA reads as TGTGCCAGCAGCCTCAGGACAGGGAGGGATTCACCCCTCCACTTT. Translating gives CASSLRTGRDSPLHF.

The chain combines TRBV2 with TRBJ2-3; D is possibly TRBD2 (5 bases). The length of the CDR3 is 14 residues. Germline V gene lookup returns CDR1 SNHLY and CDR2 FYNNEI. With 4 bases removed from V and 1 base from J, the gap between germline ends came to 9 bases. The CDR3 DNA reads as TGTGCCAGCAGTGTTCAGAGGGGCACAGATACGCAGTATTTT. This gives the protein CASSVQRGTDTQYF.

The rearrangement links TRBV28 to TRBJ1-4; maybe TRBD1 (5 bases). The CDR3 consists of 14 residues. CDR1 MDHEN and CDR2 SYDVKM come from the germline V gene. The V end lost 5 bases, the J end lost 14 bases, and 21 bases lay between the germline ends. DNA of the CDR3: TGTGCCAGCAGTCCCCTCCTTAGGACACAACGTCTGTTTTTT. Protein: CASSPLLRTQRLFF.

This clone has a single count. This chain links TRBV5-1 with TRBJ2-2, with D unclear. The CDR3 contains 14 residues. The germline V gene has CDR1 SGHRS and CDR2 YFSETQ. The V end lost 2 bases, the J end lost 0 bases, and 5 bases lay between the germline ends. CDR3 in amino acids: CASSLHTNTGELFF. CDR3 nucleotide sequence: TGCGCCAGCAGCTTACATACGAACACCGGGGAGCTGTTTTTT.

The chain carries TRBV5-1 and TRBJ1-1, with a possible D match to TRBD1 (5 bases). Trimming shortened V by 6 bases and J by 1 base, and 13 bases separated the two germline ends. The length of the CDR3 is 14 residues. Germline V gene lookup returns CDR1 SGHRS and CDR2 YFSETQ. The CDR3 spells CASTQGVRNTEAFF. The CDR3 DNA reads as TGCGCCAGCACCCAGGGCGTACGGAACACTGAAGCTTTCTTT.

CDR3: CAIRSSPAPGRNTEAFF. In DNA form, the CDR3 reads TGTGCCATCAGAAGTTCCCCTGCCCCCGGGAGGAACACTGAAGCTTTCTTT. This chain links TRBV10-3 with TRBJ1-1; D call uncertain. Germline CDR1 ENHRY, CDR2 SYGVKD. This CDR3 is 17 amino acids long. V lost 6 bases and J lost 1, with 21 bases in between.

This clone showed up many times. V usage is TRBV11-2 and J usage is TRBJ2-1; 7 bases map to TRBD1. The CDR3 spans 13 residues. The V gene's germline CDR1 is SGHAT and CDR2 FQNNGV. Losses at the gene ends were 5 bases for V and 7 bases for J; bases not matched to a gene: 5. CDR3 in DNA: TGTGCCAGCAGCCAAGTACAGGGGAATGAGCAGTTCTTC. Encoded protein: CASSQVQGNEQFF.

V gene TRBV28 combines with J gene TRBJ1-2; unclear D gene. From germline, CDR1 is MDHEN and CDR2 SYDVKM. V lost 3 bases and J lost 8, with 13 bases in between. The CDR3 totals 13 residues. This CDR3 is CASSFNYPGGYTF. The CDR3 nucleotides read TGTGCCAGCAGTTTTAACTACCCGGGGGGCTACACCTTC.